The TCR beta chain described here comes from a study of shared clonotypes between healthy human individuals (dated by TCRdb to the early 2020s). Some background on the complete study: Two women and three men aged 18 to 49 years were included in the cohort. For each donor, CD4 naive and CD4 memory were each given three plates, CD8 naive was given two plates, and CD8 memory was given one plate. The study deeply sequenced blood TCR repertoires of 5 or 6 healthy adults to estimate repertoire size and the extent of clonotype sharing between individuals. To increase sequencing depth and limit assay-specific biases, different laboratories used diverse techniques to prepare libraries and sequence TCR repertoires. Between about 0.8 and 9.5 billion PBMCs per donor were obtained by leukapheresis.

CDR1 is given as MNHEY and CDR2 as SMNVEV, both from the germline V gene (reference sequence). Germline trimming: 4 bases from V, 0 bases from J; junction bases outside gene matches: 25. Including the terminal cysteine and phenylalanine, the CDR3 comprises 23 residues. Just CDR3 DNA is preserved here, 69 bases in frame from base 1. Points on this clone: Its antigen specificity is not known. Within one base of it there is no much larger clone, and no base qualities were kept.

TCR CDR3 regions were amplified from genomic DNA by multiplex PCR using the deep immunoSEQ assay. For each cell subset, the extracted genomic DNA was distributed evenly across all wells of several immunoSEQ 96-well plates, and each plate served as one replicate. For sorted subsets, 150 to 250 ng genomic DNA, equal to about 30,000 T cell genomes, was loaded into each replicate PCR. The purified libraries were quantified using a Qubit 3.0 fluorometer, sized with a Bioanalyzer 2100, and then quantified again using the KAPA Library Quantification kit. Every immunoSEQ 96-well plate was sequenced on a dedicated single-read 150-cycle Illumina NextSeq 550 flow cell. Processing in the source paper ran as follows. The immunoSEQ output contained only junctional sequences without quality scores, so filtering could not match that applied to full-length reads. Sequences were annotated with PyIR, a Python wrapper for IgBLAST v1.9, and V/J genes and CDR3 were assigned using IMGT germline references. Reads were removed for weak V/J assignments (E-value above 1e-6), missing CDR3, stop codons, out-of-frame junctions, or ambiguous translated residues. A V3J clonotype was defined by an identical inferred V gene, J gene, and CDR3 amino acid sequence. To compute the percentage overlap between repertoires, the number of shared unique clonotypes was divided by the size of the smaller repertoire. RTK rarefaction, the Chao1 estimator, and Recon v2.1 estimates of unobserved clonotypes were used to assess repertoire richness. Generation probabilities were computed with OLGA for all TCRbeta clonotypes obtained by the gDNA method from several donors. The source is immuneACCESS, and TCRdb retained only in-frame sequences with V and J called. Part of the clones is not carried over; for the studies checked, unresolved V genes explain less than half of this, and the remainder is unexplained. V and J calls and clone size are as listed in that table; D and trimming were resolved from the DNA. For this sample there are 950,000 to 1,300,000 clones; about three quarters appear just once. The top ten constitute roughly 1.4% of the sample.

The paper as a whole reports these results and caveats: Across a handful of donors, approximately 5% of naive CD4, 3% to 4% of naive CD8, about 2.3% of memory CD4, and 0.4% to 0.45% of memory CD8 clonotypes were shared. Based on pairwise subsampling, the degree of clonotype sharing among donors was expected to be affected by sequencing depth. Larger estimated clonotype richness was generally found for naive subsets than for memory subsets. Rarefaction of sorted-subset datasets indicated incomplete sequencing despite the large sequencing depth. Clonotypes shared by all four sorted-subset donors showed higher generation probabilities than non-shared clonotypes. Sampling was restricted to blood, and TCR repertoires in tissue are likely to differ from TCR repertoires in blood. The genetic and exposure-history diversity represented was limited by the small number of donors.

Healthy HIV-negative adults with no recently reported acute infections or vaccinations were included as donors. Only Caucasian adults living in Nashville, Tennessee, USA were represented among the donors. CD4+ T cells were enriched by magnetic negative selection; naive cells were then positively selected on CD45RA, and the negative fraction formed the memory subset. Blood was collected by leukapheresis, and PBMCs were isolated by Ficoll-Histopaque density gradient centrifugation and then cryopreserved in liquid nitrogen vapor phase. Analytical flow cytometry was used to check the purity and quantity of each magnetically sorted T cell population. Each sorted fraction had its genomic DNA isolated and then quantified by UV absorbance on a Nanodrop 2000c.

The chain uses TRBV27 and TRBJ2-4; 9 central bases correspond to TRBD1. The sequenced sample consisted of memory CD4+ T cells sorted from blood. The cell subset or site label here, explained by the study, means: CD45RA-negative fraction. The clonotype was recovered from a man younger than 35 in good health. The nucleotides read TGTGCCAGCAGTTCGCCGGGACAGGGTCTATCCTCTCAACGTCTAGTAGCCAAAAACATTCAGTACTTC. Translated, this gives CASSSPGQGLSSQRLVAKNIQYF.